This T cell receptor beta chain came from a study of metastatic and nonmetastatic thyroid tumors. Whole-study findings and limits: According to reports, the diversity of TCR beta was significantly higher in malignant thyroid tumors than in benign nodules, and this held in both blood and tumor samples.

No patient received treatment before thyroid surgery. As concerns this clone: No antigen is known for it.

Per the authors' pipeline: In papillary thyroid cancer, a distant-metastasis classifier was built using CDR3 differences across clinicopathological groups. TCRdb re-called the PCR reads via MiXCR. The V and J calls follow TCRdb's processing rather than the paper's. The table lists approximately 7,800 clones, around 30% of them singletons, with less than 45% in the top ten. This CDR3 has 15 residues. With 5 bases removed from V and 0 bases from J, the gap between germline ends came to 11 bases. Germline CDR1 reads MDHEN; CDR2 reads SYDVKM. The receptor's source is a male donor with papillary thyroid cancer or a benign thyroid nodule (not recorded which). Some clones in this sample may be carry-over from other donors' samples. Material: tumor tissue. The chain employs TRBV28 and TRBJ1-3; weak D call: TRBD1 (5 bases). CDR3 coding DNA: TGTGCCAGCAGTCCTCCAGGGAGCTCTGGAAACACCATATATTTT. Its protein is CASSPPGSSGNTIYF.